A single sample gave rise to the 25 T cell receptor beta chains below, sequenced in a study of blood T cell repertoires in COVID-19 (dated by TCRdb to 2020 to 2022). Libraries came from the immunoSEQ multiplex PCR assay. Not all clones reach the TCRdb copy of this immuneACCESS table, which keeps in-frame sequences only. Checked studies attribute under half of the gap to unresolved V genes and leave the rest unexplained. Recorded for this sample are around 250,000 clones; 70% to 90% of them occurred a single time. The ten largest clones take up 15% of the sample. Sequenced input: PBMCs or T cells enriched from blood (not recorded which). Every receptor here comes from a man aged 18 to 30 who had recovered from COVID-19.

V is TRBV15 and J is TRBJ1-4, with D unresolved. The CDR3 contains 15 residues. Trimming took off 0 bases at V and 4 bases at J, with 9 bases between the two ends. Germline V gene data show CDR1 as LNHNV and CDR2 as YYDKDF (reference sequence). Written as DNA, the CDR3 is TGTGCCACCAGCAGAGAACTCCTGAATAATGAAAAACTGTTTTTT. It is translated as CATSRELLNNEKLFF.

The chain combines TRBV6-1 with TRBJ1-5, with a weak D call TRBD1 (6 bases). V lost 2 bases and J lost 3, with 14 bases in between. CDR3 length: 16 amino acids. The germline V gene encodes CDR1 MNHNS and CDR2 SASEGT. The chain's CDR3 is CASSENPTGYNQPQHF. DNA of the CDR3: TGTGCCAGCAGTGAAAACCCGACAGGTTACAATCAGCCCCAGCATTTT.

The gene calls are TRBV24-1 and TRBJ1-2; D gene ambiguous. With 5 bases removed from V and 6 bases from J, the gap between germline ends came to 6 bases. CDR3 length: 11 amino acids. CDR1 and CDR2 (germline): KGHDR, SFDVKD. The DNA of the CDR3 is TGTGCCACCAGTGCCGTTGATGGCTACACCTTC. Amino acid sequence: CATSAVDGYTF.

The chain is built from TRBV19 and TRBJ2-2, with TRBD1 as a possible D gene (5 bases). CDR1 is LNHDA and CDR2 is SQIVND in the germline V gene (reference sequence). Trimming removed 4 bases from V and 3 bases from J, with 12 bases in between. The CDR3 contains 15 residues. In DNA form, the CDR3 reads TGTGCCAGTAGTACCGCCAGGGTCGACACCGGGGAGCTGTTTTTT. Its translation: CASSTARVDTGELFF.

The CDR3 region has the DNA TGTGCTAGTGGTTTGGTACATTCTAGCGGGAACTACGAGCAGTACTTC. It specifies CASGLVHSSGNYEQYF. This chain connects TRBV12-5 to TRBJ2-7, with 9 bases identical to TRBD2. The germline V gene has CDR1 LGHNT and CDR2 FRNRAP. The CDR3 has 16 residues. Losses at the gene ends were 0 bases for V and 3 bases for J; bases not matched to a gene: 6.

The chain employs TRBV24-1 and TRBJ2-7, with TRBD1 matching 10 bases. V lost 2 bases to trimming and J lost 3 bases; unmatched junction nucleotides: 6. CDR3 size: 16 residues. CDR1 and CDR2 (germline): KGHDR, SFDVKD. CDR3 sequence: CATSDSGTGDGYEQYF. In DNA, the CDR3 is TGTGCCACCAGTGATTCCGGGACAGGGGATGGCTACGAGCAGTACTTC.

The chain recombines TRBV6-1 with TRBJ2-2, with D unresolved. The CDR3 contains 14 residues. Germline V gene lookup returns CDR1 MNHNS and CDR2 SASEGT. V was cut by 0 bases and J by 7 bases, with 9 bases left in between. The CDR3: CASSEALASGELFF. The CDR3 DNA sequence: TGTGCCAGCAGTGAAGCCCTGGCAAGCGGGGAGCTGTTTTTT.

The chain combines TRBV5-1 with TRBJ1-2, with D possibly TRBD1 on 5 matching bases. The CDR3 is 14 residues long. Germline assignment: CDR1 SGHRS and CDR2 YFSETQ. The V gene lost 1 base and the J gene lost 0 bases, with 7 bases spanning the gap. The CDR3 DNA sequence: TGCGCCAGCAGCTTGCAGACAGCTAACTATGGCTACACCTTC. Encoded protein: CASSLQTANYGYTF.

The chain uses TRBV11-2 and TRBJ1-2, with a possible D match to TRBD1 (5 bases). This CDR3 comprises 15 residues. Germline V gives CDR1 SGHAT, CDR2 FQNNGV. Trimming took off 1 base at V and 6 bases at J, with 15 bases between the two ends. The DNA of the CDR3 is TGTGCCAGCAGCTTAGGCCCGACGAAGGGGCATGGCTACACCTTC. The encoded protein is CASSLGPTKGHGYTF.

This chain uses TRBV11-2 with TRBJ1-3; the match to TRBD1 covers 7 bases. This CDR3 has 19 residues. After removal of 5 bases from V and 0 bases from J, the junction contained 16 bases not matched to a gene. Germline V CDR1 and CDR2: SGHAT, FQNNGV. CDR3 region: CASSLREGATPSSGNTIYF. The CDR3 DNA is TGTGCCAGCAGCCTTAGAGAGGGGGCGACGCCAAGCTCTGGAAACACCATATATTTT.

This chain links TRBV29-1 with TRBJ1-3; TRBD1 aligns across 11 bases. Trimming cost V 3 bases and J 2 bases; bases outside gene matches: 0. This CDR3 spans 14 amino acids. Germline values: CDR1 SQVTM, CDR2 ANQGSEA. This CDR3 is CSVEDRGPGNTIYF. CDR3 DNA sequence: TGCAGCGTTGAGGACAGGGGGCCTGGAAACACCATATATTTT.

V gene TRBV12-5 combines with J gene TRBJ1-4, with 7 bases fitting TRBD1. V lost 1 base, J lost 8 bases, and 4 bases stayed unmatched. Germline V gene sequence: CDR1 LGHNT, CDR2 FRNRAP. The CDR3 runs to 14 residues. CDR3: CASGLGQGREKLFF. The CDR3 DNA follows: TGTGCTAGTGGTTTGGGACAGGGCAGGGAAAAACTGTTTTTT.

This chain connects TRBV5-1 to TRBJ1-2; D gene uncertain. The CDR3 has 15 amino acids. The V and J ends lost 1 base and 3 bases respectively, with 13 bases between them. In germline, CDR1 is SGHRS, CDR2 YFSETQ. The chain's CDR3 is CASSLFFQDYYGYTF. The CDR3 nucleotides read TGCGCCAGCAGCTTGTTTTTCCAGGACTACTATGGCTACACCTTC.

This chain joins TRBV11-3 and TRBJ2-5; D possibly corresponds to TRBD1 (6 bases). This CDR3 comprises 15 residues. Germline V gene lookup returns CDR1 SGHNT and CDR2 YENEEA. V lost 3 bases to trimming and J lost 0 bases, with 11 bases between them. The CDR3, as DNA: TGTGCCAGCAGCTTTGACAGGCCGTACCAAGAGACCCAGTACTTC. Amino acids: CASSFDRPYQETQYF.

The chain has TRBV5-4 and TRBJ1-6; unclear D gene. In germline, CDR1 is SGHNT, CDR2 YYREEE (reference sequence). The CDR3 runs to 15 residues. Trimming pared 4 bases from V and 6 bases from J, leaving 14 bases between. The CDR3 is CASSMGGIFNSPLHF. CDR3 coding DNA: TGTGCCAGCAGCATGGGAGGGATTTTTAATTCACCCCTCCACTTT.

The chain is built from TRBV7-8 and TRBJ2-4; D is undetermined. The CDR3 is 12 amino acids. The ends were cut back, 6 bases at V and 5 bases at J, with 8 bases in the middle. CDR1 is SGHVS, CDR2 FQNEAQ, per germline. In DNA form, the CDR3 reads TGTGCCAGCAGGGGCCAGGAAAACATTCAGTACTTC. Translated, it gives CASRGQENIQYF.

The J gene is TRBJ1-2, the V gene TRBV5-1; 7 bases are a match to TRBD1. This CDR3 comprises 16 residues. J gave up 1 base and V 0 bases, and 6 bases lay outside the gene matches. Looked up from germline, CDR1 is SGHRS and CDR2 is YFSETQ. DNA for the CDR3: TGCGCCAGCAGCTTGGGGGACAGCGAATATAACTATGGCTACACCTTC. Its translation is CASSLGDSEYNYGYTF.

This clone was detected only once. V gene TRBV9 combines with J gene TRBJ2-7; TRBD1 aligns across 8 bases. CDR3 length: 15 amino acids. The junction had 10 bases not matched to a gene; V was cut back by 5 bases and J by 3 bases. CDR1 is SGDLS and CDR2 is YYNGEE in the germline V gene. CDR3 loop: CASRPNEQGVYEQYF. CDR3 bases: TGTGCCAGCAGGCCAAATGAACAGGGGGTCTACGAGCAGTACTTC.

J is TRBJ1-4 and V is TRBV10-1; D is unresolved. The V end lost 4 bases, the J end lost 0 bases, and 3 bases lay between the germline ends. Germline loops: CDR1 WNHNN, CDR2 SYGVQD (reference sequence). The CDR3 loop spans 13 amino acids. In nucleotides, the CDR3 is TGCGCCAGCAGTGCTGCAACTAATGAAAAACTGTTTTTT. Translation gives CASSAATNEKLFF.

This clone was picked up a small number of times. The chain carries TRBV7-9 and TRBJ2-5, with 12 bases identical to TRBD2. The CDR3 is 15 residues long. Per the germline V gene, CDR1 is SEHNR and CDR2 is FQNEAQ (reference sequence). With V trimmed by 4 bases and J by 4 bases, 4 bases remained unmatched. CDR3 in DNA: TGTGCCAGCAGCTCTTGGACTAGCGGGATAGAGACCCAGTACTTC. This codes for CASSSWTSGIETQYF.

The rearrangement links TRBV4-2 to TRBJ2-3; 14 bases align to TRBD2. The CDR3 sequence is 16 residues long. The germline gives CDR1 LGHNA, CDR2 YNFKEQ. Unmatched junction bases numbered 1, after V lost 1 base and J lost 4 bases. This CDR3 reads CASSQGLAGGADTQYF. The CDR3, as DNA: TGTGCCAGCAGCCAAGGACTAGCGGGAGGGGCAGATACGCAGTATTTT.

This chain links TRBV27 with TRBJ2-1; TRBD1 agrees at 7 bases. V shed 4 bases, J shed 0 bases, and the junction held 6 bases outside the gene matches. The CDR3 consists of 16 residues. Germline lookup yields CDR1 MNHEY and CDR2 SMNVEV (reference sequence). In DNA form, the CDR3 reads TGTGCCAGCAGTTCGCCGACAGGGAGCTCCTACAATGAGCAGTTCTTC. As protein: CASSSPTGSSYNEQFF.

The genes are TRBV28 and TRBJ2-7; 7 bases align to TRBD1. CDR3 size: 15 residues. The V gene's germline CDR1 is MDHEN and CDR2 SYDVKM. V lost 5 bases to trimming and J lost 0 bases; unmatched junction nucleotides: 7. The CDR3 region is CASSLDRALSYEQYF. The CDR3 DNA follows: TGTGCCAGCAGTCTCGACAGGGCCCTCTCCTACGAGCAGTACTTC.

This chain links TRBV25-1 with TRBJ1-2; 7 nucleotides align to TRBD1. Germline V gives CDR1 MGHDK, CDR2 SYGVNS. Losses at the gene ends were 3 bases for V and 5 bases for J; bases not matched to a gene: 12. This CDR3 is 16 amino acids long. CDR3 DNA sequence: TGTGCCAGCAGTGATACGGACAGGCGCCTTGGGTATGGCTACACCTTC. This encodes CASSDTDRRLGYGYTF.

V gene TRBV7-3 combines with J gene TRBJ1-1, with no clear D. CDR1 is SGHTA and CDR2 is FQGTGA in the germline V gene. V was trimmed by 5 bases and J by 0 bases, leaving 7 bases between them. This CDR3 spans 13 amino acids. The CDR3 spells CASSPHMNTEAFF. The CDR3 nucleotides read TGTGCCAGCAGCCCACATATGAACACTGAAGCTTTCTTT.